This entry concerns a single TCR beta chain. The sample is drawn from a study of T-cell memory formation after mild COVID-19. TCRdb called the 5' RACE reads again in MiXCR, with one record for every CDR3 protein. Of just over 400,000 distinct CDR3 sequences in the sample, less than 25% are singletons; the top ten hold about 12%. Germline CDR1 SEHNR, CDR2 FQNEAQ (reference sequence). Trimming cost V 5 bases and J 8 bases, with 15 bases left between them. The CDR3 has 13 residues. The J gene is TRBJ1-2, the V gene TRBV7-9; D is unclear. The sequenced sample was PBMCs or a T cell subset sorted from them (not recorded which). The receptor was derived from an adult woman who had mild COVID-19 (a few samples of this study predate the infection). Cell type and time point are not known. CDR3 loop: CASSPGILSGYTF. CDR3 nucleotide sequence: TGTGCCAGCAGCCCCGGGATCCTCTCAGGCTACACCTTC.